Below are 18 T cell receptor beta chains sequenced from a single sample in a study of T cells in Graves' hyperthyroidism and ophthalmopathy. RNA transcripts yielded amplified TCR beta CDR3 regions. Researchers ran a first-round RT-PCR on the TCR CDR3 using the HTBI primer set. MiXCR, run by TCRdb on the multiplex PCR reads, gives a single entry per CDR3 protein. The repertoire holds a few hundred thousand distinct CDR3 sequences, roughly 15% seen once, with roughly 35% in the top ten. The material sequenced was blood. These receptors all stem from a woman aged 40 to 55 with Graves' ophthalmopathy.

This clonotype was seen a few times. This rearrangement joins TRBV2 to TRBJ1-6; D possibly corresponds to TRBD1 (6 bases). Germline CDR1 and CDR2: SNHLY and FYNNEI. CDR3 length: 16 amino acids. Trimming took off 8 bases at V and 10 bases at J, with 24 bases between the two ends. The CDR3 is CASRFFRAGAKSPLHF. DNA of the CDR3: TGTGCCAGCCGTTTTTTCCGAGCAGGGGCAAAATCACCCCTCCACTTT.

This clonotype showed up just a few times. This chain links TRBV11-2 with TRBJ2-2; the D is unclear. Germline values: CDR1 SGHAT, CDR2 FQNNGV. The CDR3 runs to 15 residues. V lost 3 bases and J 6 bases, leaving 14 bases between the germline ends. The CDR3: CASSFSVGIPGELFF. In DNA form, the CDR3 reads TGTGCCAGCAGCTTCTCTGTGGGAATCCCCGGGGAGCTGTTTTTT.

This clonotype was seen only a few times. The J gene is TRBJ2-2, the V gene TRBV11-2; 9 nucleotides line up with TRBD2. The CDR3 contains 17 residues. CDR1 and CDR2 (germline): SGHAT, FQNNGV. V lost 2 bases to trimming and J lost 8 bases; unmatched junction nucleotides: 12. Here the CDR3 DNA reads TGTGCCAGCAGCTTATTTGATCATAGCGGGAGTTCAGGGGAGCTGTTTTTT. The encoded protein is CASSLFDHSGSSGELFF. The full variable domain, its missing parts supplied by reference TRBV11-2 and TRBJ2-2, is EAGVAQSPRYKIIEKRQSVAFWCNPISGHATLYWYQQILGQGPKLLIQFQNNGVVDDSQLPKDRFSAERLKGVDSTLKIQPAKLEDSAVYLCASSLFDHSGSSGELFFGEGSRLTVL.

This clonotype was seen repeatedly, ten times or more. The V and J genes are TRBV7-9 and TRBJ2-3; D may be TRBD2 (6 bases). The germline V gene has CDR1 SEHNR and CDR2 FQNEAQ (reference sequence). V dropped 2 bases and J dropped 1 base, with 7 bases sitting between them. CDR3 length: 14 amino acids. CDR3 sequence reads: CASSLQRGTDTQYF. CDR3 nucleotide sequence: TGTGCCAGCAGCTTACAGCGGGGCACAGATACGCAGTATTTT.

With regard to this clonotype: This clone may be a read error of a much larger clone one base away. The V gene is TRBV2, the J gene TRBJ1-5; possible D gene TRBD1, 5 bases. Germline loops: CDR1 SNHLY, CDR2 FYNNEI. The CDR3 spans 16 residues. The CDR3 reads CARSEGTRGYPQPQHF. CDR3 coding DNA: TGTGCCCGCAGTGAAGGAACTCGGGGGTACCCTCAGCCCCAGCATTTT.

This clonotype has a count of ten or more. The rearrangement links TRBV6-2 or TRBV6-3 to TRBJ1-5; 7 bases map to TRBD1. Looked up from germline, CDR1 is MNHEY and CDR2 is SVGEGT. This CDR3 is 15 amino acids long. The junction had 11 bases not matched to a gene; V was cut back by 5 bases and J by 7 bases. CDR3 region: CASSHRAGGDQPQHF. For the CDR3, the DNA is TGTGCCAGCAGTCATCGGGCAGGGGGAGACCAGCCCCAGCATTTT.

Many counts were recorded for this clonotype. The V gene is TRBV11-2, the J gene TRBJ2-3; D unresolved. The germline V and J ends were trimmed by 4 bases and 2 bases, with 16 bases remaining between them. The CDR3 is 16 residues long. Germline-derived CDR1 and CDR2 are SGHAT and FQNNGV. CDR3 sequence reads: CASSSPSGSYTDTQYF. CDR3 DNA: TGTGCCAGCAGCTCTCCCAGTGGAAGTTACACAGATACGCAGTATTTT.

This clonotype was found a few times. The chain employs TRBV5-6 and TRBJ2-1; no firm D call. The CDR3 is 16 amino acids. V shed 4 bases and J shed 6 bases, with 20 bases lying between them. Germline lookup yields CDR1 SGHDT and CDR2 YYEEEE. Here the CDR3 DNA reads TGTGCCAGCAGCCTCCGAGGTCTTGGGCGGAGCAATGAGCAGTTCTTC. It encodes CASSLRGLGRSNEQFF.

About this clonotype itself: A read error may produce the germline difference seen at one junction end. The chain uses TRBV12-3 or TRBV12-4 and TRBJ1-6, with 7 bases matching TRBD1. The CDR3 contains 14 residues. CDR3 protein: CASRRDRENSPPHF. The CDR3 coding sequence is TGTGCCAGCAGACGAGACAGGGAAAATTCACCCCCCCACTTT.

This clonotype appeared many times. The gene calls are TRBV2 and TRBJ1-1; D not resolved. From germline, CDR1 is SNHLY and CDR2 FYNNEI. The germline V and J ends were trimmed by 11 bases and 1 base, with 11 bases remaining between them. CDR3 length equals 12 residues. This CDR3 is CAATAENTEAFF. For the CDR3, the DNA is TGTGCCGCTACGGCAGAGAACACTGAAGCTTTCTTT.

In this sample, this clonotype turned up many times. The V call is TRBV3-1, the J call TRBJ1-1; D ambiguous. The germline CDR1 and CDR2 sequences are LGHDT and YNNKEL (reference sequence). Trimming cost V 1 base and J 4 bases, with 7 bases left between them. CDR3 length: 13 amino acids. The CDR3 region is CASSQGALTEAFF. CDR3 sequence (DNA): TGTGCCAGCAGCCAAGGGGCCCTCACTGAAGCTTTCTTT.

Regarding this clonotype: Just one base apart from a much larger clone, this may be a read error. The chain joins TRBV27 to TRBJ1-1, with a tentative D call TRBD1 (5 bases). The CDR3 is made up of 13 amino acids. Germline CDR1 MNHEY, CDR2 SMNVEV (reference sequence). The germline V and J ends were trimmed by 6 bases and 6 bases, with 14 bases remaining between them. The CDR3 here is CASSGRDGAEAFF. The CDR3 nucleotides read TGTGCCAGCAGCGGCAGGGATGGGGCTGAAGCTTTCTTT.

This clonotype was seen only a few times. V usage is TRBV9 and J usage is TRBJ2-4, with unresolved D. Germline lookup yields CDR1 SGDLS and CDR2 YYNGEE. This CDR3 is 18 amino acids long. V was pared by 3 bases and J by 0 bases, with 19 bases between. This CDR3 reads CASSAVDGPLLAKNIQYF. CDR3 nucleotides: TGTGCCAGCAGCGCCGTCGATGGTCCCTTACTAGCCAAAAACATTCAGTACTTC.

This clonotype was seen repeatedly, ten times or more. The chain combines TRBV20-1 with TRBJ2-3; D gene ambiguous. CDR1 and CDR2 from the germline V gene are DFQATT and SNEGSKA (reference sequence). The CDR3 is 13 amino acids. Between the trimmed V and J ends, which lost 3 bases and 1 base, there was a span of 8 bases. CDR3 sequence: CSASGVRTDTQYF. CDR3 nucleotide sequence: TGCAGTGCTAGTGGAGTTCGCACAGATACGCAGTATTTT.

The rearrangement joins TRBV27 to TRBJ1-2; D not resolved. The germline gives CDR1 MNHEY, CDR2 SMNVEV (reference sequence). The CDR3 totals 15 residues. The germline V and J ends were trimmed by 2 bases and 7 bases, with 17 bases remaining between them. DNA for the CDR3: TGTGCCAGCAGTTTAGTCCCGAGTTTTAGAGGTGGCTACACCTTC. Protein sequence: CASSLVPSFRGGYTF.

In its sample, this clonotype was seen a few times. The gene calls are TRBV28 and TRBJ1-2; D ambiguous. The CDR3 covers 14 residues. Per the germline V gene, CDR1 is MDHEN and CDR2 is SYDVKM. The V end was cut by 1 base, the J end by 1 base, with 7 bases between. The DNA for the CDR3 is TGTGCCAGCAGTTTATTAGGAGATAACTATGGCTACACCTTC. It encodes CASSLLGDNYGYTF.

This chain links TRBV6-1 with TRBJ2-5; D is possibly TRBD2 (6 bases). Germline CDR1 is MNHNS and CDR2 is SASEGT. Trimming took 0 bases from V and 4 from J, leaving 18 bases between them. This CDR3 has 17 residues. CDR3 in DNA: TGTGCCAGCAGTGAAGCGCGGGGACTCTCAAAAGGAGAGACCCAGTACTTC. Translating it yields CASSEARGLSKGETQYF.

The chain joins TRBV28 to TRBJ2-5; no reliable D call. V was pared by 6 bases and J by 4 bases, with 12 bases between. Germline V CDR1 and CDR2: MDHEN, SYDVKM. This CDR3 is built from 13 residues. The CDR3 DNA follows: TGTGCCAGCAGGGTCCCGACGGGAGAGACCCAGTACTTC. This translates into CASRVPTGETQYF. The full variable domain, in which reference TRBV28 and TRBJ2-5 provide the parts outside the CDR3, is DVKVTQSSRYLVKRTGEKVFLECVQDMDHENMFWYRQDPGLGLRLIYFSYDVKMKEKGDIPEGYSVSREKKERFSLILESASTNQTSMYLCASRVPTGETQYFGPGTRLLVL.